This T cell receptor beta chain was sequenced during a study of blood T cells in healthy people across ages. Germline assignment: CDR1 MGHRA and CDR2 YSYEKL. This CDR3 is built from 16 residues. V was clipped by 0 bases and J by 3 bases, with 9 bases between them. Through a sample-barcoded 5' primer and a J-beta primer mix, a second PCR was run for about 6 to 12 cycles. TCRdb used MiXCR to reprocess the 5' RACE reads, holding one entry per CDR3 protein. Counted here are 980,000 or so distinct CDR3 sequences, around 48% occurring once; the ten biggest clones make up 13%. This receptor was taken from a man younger than 40 in good health. Material for sequencing was blood. The rearrangement joins TRBV4-1 to TRBJ1-6, with D hard to call. CDR3 bases: TGCGCCAGCAGCCAAGAACCGGGAGTCTATAATTCACCCCTCCACTTT. Amino acid sequence: CASSQEPGVYNSPLHF.